Below are 5 T cell receptor beta chains sequenced from a single sample in a study of blood T cell repertoires in COVID-19. The method was immunoSEQ multiplex PCR; TCRdb's version includes in-frame clones alone and lacks a portion of them. The repertoire holds about 220,000 clones, with over 65% as singletons. The sample consisted of PBMCs or T cells enriched from blood (not recorded which). The receptor source for this set is a woman aged 55-70 years who had recovered from COVID-19.

The chain recombines TRBV18 with TRBJ2-1, with 7 nucleotides matching TRBD2. The CDR3 contains 17 residues. The junction had 10 bases not matched to a gene; V was cut back by 3 bases and J by 2 bases. CDR1 KGHSH and CDR2 LQKENI come from the germline V gene. CDR3: CASSPPASGGPYNEQFF. In DNA form, the CDR3 reads TGTGCCAGCTCACCTCCTGCCTCGGGAGGCCCCTACAATGAGCAGTTCTTC.

The CDR3 DNA reads as TGTGCCATCAGCACAGACAGGGGCCGGGGGAGAGGCTACACCTTC. It codes for CAISTDRGRGRGYTF. The chain is built from TRBV10-3 and TRBJ1-2, with TRBD1 matching 8 bases. The CDR3 consists of 15 residues. After removal of 6 bases from V and 8 bases from J, the junction contained 14 bases not matched to a gene. Germline V gene data show CDR1 as ENHRY and CDR2 as SYGVKD.

J is TRBJ1-2 and V is TRBV27, with D perhaps TRBD1 (6 bases). CDR1 and CDR2 from the germline V gene are MNHEY and SMNVEV (reference sequence). This CDR3 spans 14 amino acids. V lost 1 base and J lost 7, with 13 bases in between. Here the CDR3 DNA reads TGTGCCAGCAGTTTATTCGGCAGGGGAGCTGGCTACACCTTC. Translation: CASSLFGRGAGYTF.

V is TRBV7-9 and J is TRBJ1-1, with D maybe TRBD1 (6 bases). This CDR3 has 15 residues. With 4 bases removed from V and 6 bases from J, the gap between germline ends came to 18 bases. Germline values: CDR1 SEHNR, CDR2 FQNEAQ (reference sequence). As DNA, the CDR3 is TGTGCCAGCAGCTCTCAAAGGGACAAACTTTCTGAAGCTTTCTTT. Amino acid sequence: CASSSQRDKLSEAFF.

This chain connects TRBV19 to TRBJ2-7; D ambiguous. The CDR3 sequence is 15 residues long. Looked up from germline, CDR1 is LNHDA and CDR2 is SQIVND (reference sequence). V was cut by 1 base and J by 6 bases, with 16 bases left in between. Written as DNA, the CDR3 is TGTGCCAGTAGTATAGGTCGGTCGCAAAGGAGCGAGCAGTACTTC. It yields the protein CASSIGRSQRSEQYF.